This T cell receptor (beta chain) appears in the sequencing data of a study of blood T cell repertoires in COVID-19. Study context: Samples of COVID-19 (acute and convalescent) were obtained from the United States, Italy and Spain. In each case, the material was cDNA or gDNA derived from T cells, B-cell-depleted T cells, or PBMCs.

Source study methods: Amplification with reference gene primers provided the estimates of nucleated cell counts. The table came from immunoSEQ multiplex PCR; TCRdb's copy has only in-frame clones and leaves some out. The V and J calls and clone size were taken over from that table, and D and trimming were inferred from the DNA. In the table there are about 200,000 clones, more than 70% of which are singletons. V shed 7 bases and J shed 4 bases, with 8 bases lying between them. The germline gives CDR1 LNHDA, CDR2 SQIVND (reference sequence). The CDR3 consists of 12 residues. The sequence came from a man between 18 and 35 years old with active or convalescent COVID-19. Material: peripheral blood. V is TRBV19 and J is TRBJ1-5; D unresolved. The chain's CDR3 is CASMRGNQPQHF. The CDR3 nucleotides read TGTGCCAGTATGCGGGGAAATCAGCCCCAGCATTTT.